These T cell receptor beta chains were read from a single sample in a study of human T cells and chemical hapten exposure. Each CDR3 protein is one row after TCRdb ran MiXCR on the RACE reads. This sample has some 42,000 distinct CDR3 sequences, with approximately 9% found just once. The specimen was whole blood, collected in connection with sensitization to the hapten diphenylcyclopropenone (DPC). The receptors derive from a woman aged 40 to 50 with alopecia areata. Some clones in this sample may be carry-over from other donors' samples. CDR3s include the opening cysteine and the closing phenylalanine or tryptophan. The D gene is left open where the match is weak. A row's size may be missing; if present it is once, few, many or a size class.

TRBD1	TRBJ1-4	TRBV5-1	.	CASSFGTGREKLFF	TGCGCCAGCAGCTTCGGGACAGGGCGCGAAAAACTGTTTTTT
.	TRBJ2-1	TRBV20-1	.	CSARVLGQFNEQFF	TGCAGTGCTAGAGTGCTAGGACAGTTCAATGAGCAGTTCTTC
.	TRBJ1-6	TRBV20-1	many	CSARGPGNSPLHF	TGCAGTGCCAGGGGTCCCGGGAATTCACCCCTCCACTTT
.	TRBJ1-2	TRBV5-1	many	CASSLPAGTFNGYTF	TGCGCCAGCAGCTTACCGGCAGGGACCTTCAATGGCTACACCTTC
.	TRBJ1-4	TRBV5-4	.	CASSSNPTGEDEKLFF	TGTGCCAGCAGTTCGAATCCGACTGGGGAAGATGAAAAACTGTTTTTT
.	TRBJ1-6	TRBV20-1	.	CSAKGTLDNSPLHF	TGCAGTGCCAAAGGGACACTTGATAATTCACCCCTCCACTTT
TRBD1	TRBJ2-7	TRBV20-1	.	CSAAGTGSYEQYF	TGCAGTGCTGCCGGGACAGGGAGTTACGAGCAGTACTTC
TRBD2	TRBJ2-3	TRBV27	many	CASGSGGKDTQYF	TGTGCCAGCGGTAGCGGGGGGAAAGATACGCAGTATTTT
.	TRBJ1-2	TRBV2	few	CASSPKTEVYGYTF	TGTGCCAGCAGTCCGAAGACGGAGGTATATGGCTACACCTTC
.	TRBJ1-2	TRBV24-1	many	CATSERGDGYTF	TGTGCCACCAGTGAAAGGGGTGATGGCTACACCTTC
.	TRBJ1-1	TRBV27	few	CASMGNTEAFF	TGTGCCAGCATGGGGAACACTGAAGCTTTCTTT
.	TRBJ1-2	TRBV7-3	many	CASSPGSFYGYTF	TGTGCCAGCAGCCCGGGAAGTTTTTATGGCTACACCTTC
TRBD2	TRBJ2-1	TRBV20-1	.	CSASSGGEFNEQFF	TGCAGTGCTAGTAGCGGGGGGGAGTTCAATGAGCAGTTCTTC
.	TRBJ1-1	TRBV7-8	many	CASGPSSGYTEAFF	TGTGCCAGCGGCCCGAGTTCAGGGTACACTGAAGCTTTCTTT
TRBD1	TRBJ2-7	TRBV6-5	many	CASSYGTGAAEQYF	TGTGCCAGCAGTTACGGGACAGGGGCGGCGGAGCAGTACTTC
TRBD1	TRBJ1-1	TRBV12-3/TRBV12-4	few	CASSSAGGGTEAFF	TGTGCCAGCAGTTCGGCAGGGGGCGGCACTGAAGCTTTCTTT
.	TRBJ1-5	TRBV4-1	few	CASSPLPLLSNQPQHF	TGCGCCAGCAGCCCATTACCGTTACTTAGCAATCAGCCCCAGCATTTT
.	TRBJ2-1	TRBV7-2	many	CASSSQTGLTYNEQFF	TGTGCCAGCAGCTCGCAAACAGGGCTAACCTACAATGAGCAGTTCTTC
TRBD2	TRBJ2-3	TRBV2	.	CASRATGGEDTQYF	TGTGCCAGCCGGGCGACGGGGGGTGAAGATACGCAGTATTTT
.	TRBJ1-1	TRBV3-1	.	CASSQGVRGTEAFF	TGTGCCAGCAGCCAAGGAGTTAGGGGCACTGAAGCTTTCTTT
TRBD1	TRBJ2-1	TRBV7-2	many	CASSLIRQGFRHEQFF	TGTGCCAGCAGCTTGATCCGACAGGGCTTTCGCCATGAGCAGTTCTTC
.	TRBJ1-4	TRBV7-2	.	CASSLLVATNEKLFF	TGTGCCAGCAGCTTGTTGGTAGCAACTAATGAAAAACTGTTTTTT
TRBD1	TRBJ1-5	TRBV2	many	CASSGDRVNQPQHF	TGTGCCAGCAGTGGGGACAGGGTCAATCAGCCCCAGCATTTT
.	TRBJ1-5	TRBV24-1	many	CATTPGPDQPQHF	TGTGCCACTACACCGGGGCCAGATCAGCCCCAGCATTTT
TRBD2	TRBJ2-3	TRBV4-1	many	CASSQRIAGGPADTQYF	TGCGCCAGCAGCCAAAGGATAGCGGGGGGGCCCGCAGATACGCAGTATTTT
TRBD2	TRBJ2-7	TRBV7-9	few	CASSLGPGLAGGRGGSYEQYF	TGTGCCAGCAGCCTAGGCCCCGGACTAGCGGGAGGGAGGGGCGGCTCCTACGAGCAGTACTTC
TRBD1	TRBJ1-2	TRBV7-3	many	CASSLTVTGLDYGYTF	TGTGCCAGCAGCTTAACCGTGACAGGGCTAGACTATGGCTACACCTTC
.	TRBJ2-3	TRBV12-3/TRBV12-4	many	CASSRTRDFQRLSTDTQYF	TGTGCCAGCAGTCGTACCCGGGACTTCCAACGGCTTAGCACAGATACGCAGTATTTT
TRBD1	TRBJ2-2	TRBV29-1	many	CSVEEPGQGVTGELFF	TGCAGCGTTGAAGAGCCGGGACAGGGCGTCACCGGGGAGCTGTTTTTT